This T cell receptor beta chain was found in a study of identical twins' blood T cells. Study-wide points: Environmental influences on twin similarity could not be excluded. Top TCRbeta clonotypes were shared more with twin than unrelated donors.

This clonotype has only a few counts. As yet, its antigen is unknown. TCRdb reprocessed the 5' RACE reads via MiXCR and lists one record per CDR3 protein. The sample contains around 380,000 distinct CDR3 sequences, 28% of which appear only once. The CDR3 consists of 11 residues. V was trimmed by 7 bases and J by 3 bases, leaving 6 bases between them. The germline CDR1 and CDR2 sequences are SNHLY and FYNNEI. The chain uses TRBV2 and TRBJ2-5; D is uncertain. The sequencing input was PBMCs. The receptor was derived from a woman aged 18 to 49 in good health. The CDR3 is CASIREETQYF. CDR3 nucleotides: TGTGCCAGCATCAGAGAAGAGACCCAGTACTTC. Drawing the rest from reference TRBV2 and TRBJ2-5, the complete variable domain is EPEVTQTPSHQVTQMGQEVILRCVPISNHLYFYWYRQILGQKVEFLVSFYNNEISEKSEIFDDQFSVERPDGSNFTLKIRSTKLEDSAMYFCASIREETQYFGPGTRLLVL.